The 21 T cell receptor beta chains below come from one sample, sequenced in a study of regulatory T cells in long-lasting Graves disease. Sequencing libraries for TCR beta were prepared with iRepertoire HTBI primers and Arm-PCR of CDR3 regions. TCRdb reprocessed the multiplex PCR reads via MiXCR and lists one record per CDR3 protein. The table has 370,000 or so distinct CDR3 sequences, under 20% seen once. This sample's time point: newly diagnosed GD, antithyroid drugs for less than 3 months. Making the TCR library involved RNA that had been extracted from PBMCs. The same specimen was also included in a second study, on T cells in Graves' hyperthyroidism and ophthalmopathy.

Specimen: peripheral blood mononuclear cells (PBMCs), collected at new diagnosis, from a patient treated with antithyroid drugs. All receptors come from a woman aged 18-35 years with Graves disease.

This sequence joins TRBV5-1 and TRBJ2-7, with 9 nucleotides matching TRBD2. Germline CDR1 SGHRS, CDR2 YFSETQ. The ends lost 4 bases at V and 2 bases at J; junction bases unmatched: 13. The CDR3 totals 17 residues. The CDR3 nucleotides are TGCGCCAGCAGCATCCGGACTAGCGCAACTCAGACCTACGAGCAGTACTTC. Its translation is CASSIRTSATQTYEQYF.

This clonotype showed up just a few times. The DNA of the CDR3 is TGTGCCAGCAGCGTTACAGGGCTTGGCTACACCTTC. Translating gives CASSVTGLGYTF. The V and J genes are TRBV3-1 and TRBJ1-2; tentatively, D is TRBD1 (6 bases). Germline CDR1 is LGHDT and CDR2 is YNNKEL (reference sequence). The length of the CDR3 is 12 residues. V was trimmed by 5 bases and J by 7 bases, leaving 11 bases between them. The full variable domain, with the rest looked up from reference TRBV3-1 and TRBJ1-2, is DTAVSQTPKYLVTQMGNDKSIKCEQNLGHDTMYWYKQDSKKFLKIMFSYNNKELIINETVPNRFSPKSPDKAHLNLHINSLELGDSAVYFCASSVTGLGYTFGSGTRLTVV.

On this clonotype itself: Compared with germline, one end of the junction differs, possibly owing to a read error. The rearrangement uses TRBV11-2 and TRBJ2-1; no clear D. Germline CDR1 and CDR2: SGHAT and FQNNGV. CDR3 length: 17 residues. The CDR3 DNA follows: TGCGCCAGCAGCCAAGCCGATATGGGTTTTTCCTACAATGAGCAGTTCTTC. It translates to CASSQADMGFSYNEQFF.

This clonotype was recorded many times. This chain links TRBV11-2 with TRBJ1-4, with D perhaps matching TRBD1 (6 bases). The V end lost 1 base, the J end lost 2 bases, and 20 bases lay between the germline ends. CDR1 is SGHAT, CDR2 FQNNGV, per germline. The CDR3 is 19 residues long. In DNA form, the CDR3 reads TGTGCCAGCAGCTTAGTGCGGTGGGGGCGCGGTATGACTAATGAAAAACTGTTTTTT. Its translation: CASSLVRWGRGMTNEKLFF.

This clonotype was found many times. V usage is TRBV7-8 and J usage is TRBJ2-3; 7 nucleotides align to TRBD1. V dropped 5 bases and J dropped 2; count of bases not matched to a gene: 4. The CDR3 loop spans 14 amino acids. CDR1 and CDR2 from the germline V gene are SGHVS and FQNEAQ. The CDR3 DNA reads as TGTGCCAGCAGCCGGGGACAGTCCACAGATACGCAGTATTTT. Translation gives CASSRGQSTDTQYF.

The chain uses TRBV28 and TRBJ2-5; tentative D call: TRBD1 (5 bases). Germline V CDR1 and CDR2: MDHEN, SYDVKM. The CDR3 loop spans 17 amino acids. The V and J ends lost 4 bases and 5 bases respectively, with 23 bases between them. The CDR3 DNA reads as TGTGCCAGCAGTTCCATGCACGGGCCCACTCCAGGGGAGACCCAGTACTTC. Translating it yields CASSSMHGPTPGETQYF.

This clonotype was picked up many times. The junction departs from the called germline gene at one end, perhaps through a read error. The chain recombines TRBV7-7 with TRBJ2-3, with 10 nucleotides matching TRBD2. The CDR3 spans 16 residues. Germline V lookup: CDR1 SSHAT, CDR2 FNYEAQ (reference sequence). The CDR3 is CASSLASGGAFDTQYF. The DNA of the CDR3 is TGTGCTAGCAGCTTAGCGAGCGGGGGGGCGTTTGATACGCAGTATTTT.

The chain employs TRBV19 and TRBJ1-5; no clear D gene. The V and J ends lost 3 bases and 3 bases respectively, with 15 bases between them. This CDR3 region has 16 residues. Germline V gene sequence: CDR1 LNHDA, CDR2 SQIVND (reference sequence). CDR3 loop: CASSIELSQNNQPQHF. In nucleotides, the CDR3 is TGTGCCAGTAGTATCGAACTAAGCCAAAACAATCAGCCCCAGCATTTT.

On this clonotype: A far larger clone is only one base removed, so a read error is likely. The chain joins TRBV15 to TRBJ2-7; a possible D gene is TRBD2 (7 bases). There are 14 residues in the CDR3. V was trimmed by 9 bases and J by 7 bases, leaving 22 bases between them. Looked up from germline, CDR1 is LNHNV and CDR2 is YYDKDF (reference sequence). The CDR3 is CATKMGGQYNEQYF. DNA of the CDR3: TGTGCCACGAAAATGGGGGGGCAGTACAATGAGCAGTACTTC.

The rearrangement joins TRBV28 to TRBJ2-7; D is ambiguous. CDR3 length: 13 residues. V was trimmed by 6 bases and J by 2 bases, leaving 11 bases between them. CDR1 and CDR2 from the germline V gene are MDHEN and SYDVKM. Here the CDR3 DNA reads TGTGCCAGCAGCCAAGATGGAGCCTACGAGCAGTACTTC. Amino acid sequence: CASSQDGAYEQYF.

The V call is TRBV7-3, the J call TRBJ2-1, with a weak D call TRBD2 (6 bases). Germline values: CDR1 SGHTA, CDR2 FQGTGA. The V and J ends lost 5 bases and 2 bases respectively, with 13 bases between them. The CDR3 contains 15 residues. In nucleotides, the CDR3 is TGTGCCAGCAGCGAAACTGCGGGAACCTACAATGAGCAGTTCTTC. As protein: CASSETAGTYNEQFF.

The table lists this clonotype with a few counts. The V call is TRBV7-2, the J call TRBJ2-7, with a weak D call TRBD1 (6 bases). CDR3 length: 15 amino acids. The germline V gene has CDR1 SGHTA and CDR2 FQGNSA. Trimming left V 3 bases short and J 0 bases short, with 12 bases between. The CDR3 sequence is CASSFRGRSSYEQYF. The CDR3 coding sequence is TGTGCCAGCAGCTTCAGGGGTCGTAGCTCCTACGAGCAGTACTTC.

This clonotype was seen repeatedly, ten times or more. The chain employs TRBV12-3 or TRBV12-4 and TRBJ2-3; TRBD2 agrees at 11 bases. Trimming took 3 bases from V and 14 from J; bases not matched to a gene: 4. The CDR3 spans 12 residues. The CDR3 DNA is TGTGCCAGCAGTTTTGCTAGCGGGAGGCGGTATTTT. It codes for CASSFASGRRYF.

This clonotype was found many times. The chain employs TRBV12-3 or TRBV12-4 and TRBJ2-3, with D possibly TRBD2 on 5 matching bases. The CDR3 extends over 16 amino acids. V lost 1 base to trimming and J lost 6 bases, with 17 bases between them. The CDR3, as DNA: TGTGCCAGCAGTTTAGACGGGATATCACCTCTGGATACGCAGTATTTT. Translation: CASSLDGISPLDTQYF.

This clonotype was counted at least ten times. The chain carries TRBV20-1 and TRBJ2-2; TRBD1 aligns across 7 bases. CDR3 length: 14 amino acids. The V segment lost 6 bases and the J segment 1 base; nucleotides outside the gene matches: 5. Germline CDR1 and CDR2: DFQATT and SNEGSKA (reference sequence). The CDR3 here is CSAMSGGNTGELFF. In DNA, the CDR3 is TGCAGTGCCATGTCAGGGGGGAACACCGGGGAGCTGTTTTTT.

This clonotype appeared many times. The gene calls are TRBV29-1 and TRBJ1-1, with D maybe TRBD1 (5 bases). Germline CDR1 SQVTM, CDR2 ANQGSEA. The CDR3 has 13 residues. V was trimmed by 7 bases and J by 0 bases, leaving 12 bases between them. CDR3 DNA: TGCAGCGCCTGGGACCCGCTGAACACTGAAGCTTTCTTT. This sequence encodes CSAWDPLNTEAFF.

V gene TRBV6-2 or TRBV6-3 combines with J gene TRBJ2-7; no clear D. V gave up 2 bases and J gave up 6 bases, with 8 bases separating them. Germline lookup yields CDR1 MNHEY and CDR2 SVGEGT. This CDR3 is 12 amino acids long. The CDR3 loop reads CASSYRRTEQYF. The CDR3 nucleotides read TGTGCCAGCAGTTACCGCAGGACCGAGCAGTACTTC.

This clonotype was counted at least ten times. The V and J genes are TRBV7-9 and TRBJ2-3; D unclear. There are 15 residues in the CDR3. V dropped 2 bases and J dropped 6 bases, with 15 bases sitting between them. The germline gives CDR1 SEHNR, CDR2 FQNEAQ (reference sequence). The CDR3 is CASSLLLGLGDTQYF. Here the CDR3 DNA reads TGTGCCAGCAGCTTATTGTTAGGCCTAGGGGATACGCAGTATTTT.

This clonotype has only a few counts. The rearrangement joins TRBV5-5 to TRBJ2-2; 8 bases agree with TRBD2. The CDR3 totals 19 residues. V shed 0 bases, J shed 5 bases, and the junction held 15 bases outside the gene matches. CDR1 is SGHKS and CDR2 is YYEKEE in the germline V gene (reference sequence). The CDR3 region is CASSLGAGTREVRTGELFF. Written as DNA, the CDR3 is TGTGCCAGCAGCTTGGGGGCCGGGACTAGGGAAGTTCGGACCGGGGAGCTGTTTTTT.

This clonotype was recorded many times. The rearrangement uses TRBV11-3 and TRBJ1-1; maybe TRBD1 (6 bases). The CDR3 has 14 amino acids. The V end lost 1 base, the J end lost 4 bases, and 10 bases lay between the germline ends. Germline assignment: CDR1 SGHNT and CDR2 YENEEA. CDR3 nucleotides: TGTGCCAGCAGCTTAGTAGGGGGTTCCACTGAAGCTTTCTTT. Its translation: CASSLVGGSTEAFF.

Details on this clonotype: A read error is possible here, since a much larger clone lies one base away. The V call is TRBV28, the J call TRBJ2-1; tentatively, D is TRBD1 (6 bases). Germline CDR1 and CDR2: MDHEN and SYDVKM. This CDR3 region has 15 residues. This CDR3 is CASSLGQGRYNEQLF. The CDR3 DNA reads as TGTGCCAGCAGTTTAGGGCAGGGGCGCTACAATGAGCAGCTCTTC.